Presented here are 24 T cell receptor beta chains from one specimen sequenced in a study of cytomegalovirus exposure and HLA in healthy donors. Clones were read by immunoSEQ multiplex PCR, and TCRdb kept only the in-frame ones, dropping some. The table lists about 130,000 clones, around nine tenths of them singletons, with 1.4% to 1.5% in the top ten. Sequenced material: PBMCs. The receptor set was obtained from a man younger than 45 in good health and CMV-seronegative.

The chain couples TRBV19 to TRBJ2-6; D is perhaps TRBD2 (5 bases). The CDR3 length is 14 residues. Germline V gives CDR1 LNHDA, CDR2 SQIVND (reference sequence). Trimming cost V 7 bases and J 1 base, with 8 bases left between them. CDR3 bases: TGTGCCAGTAAGGAGGCATCTGGGGCCAACGTCCTGACTTTC. Encoded protein: CASKEASGANVLTF. Supplemented by reference TRBV19 and TRBJ2-6, the full variable domain reads DGGITQSPKYLFRKEGQNVTLSCEQNLNHDAMYWYRQDPGQGLRLIYYSQIVNDFQKGDIAEGYSVSREKKESFPLTVTSAQKNPTAFYLCASKEASGANVLTFGAGSRLTVL.

This chain links TRBV19 with TRBJ2-3; TRBD2 aligns across 8 bases. Looked up from germline, CDR1 is LNHDA and CDR2 is SQIVND (reference sequence). There are 15 residues in the CDR3. J gave up 3 bases and V 4 bases, and 6 bases lay outside the gene matches. In DNA form, the CDR3 reads TGTGCCAGTAGTACCCCGAGACTAGCGACAGATACGCAGTATTTT. Translation gives CASSTPRLATDTQYF. The full variable domain, with the rest looked up from reference TRBV19 and TRBJ2-3, is DGGITQSPKYLFRKEGQNVTLSCEQNLNHDAMYWYRQDPGQGLRLIYYSQIVNDFQKGDIAEGYSVSREKKESFPLTVTSAQKNPTAFYLCASSTPRLATDTQYFGPGTRLTVL.

This chain uses TRBV27 with TRBJ2-7; possible D gene TRBD2, 5 bases. This CDR3 has 13 residues. With 5 bases removed from V and 2 bases from J, the gap between germline ends came to 10 bases. Germline CDR1 MNHEY, CDR2 SMNVEV (reference sequence). DNA for the CDR3: TGTGCCAGCAGTCCTAGCCCGCCCTACGAGCAGTACTTC. It encodes CASSPSPPYEQYF.

The J gene is TRBJ2-2, the V gene TRBV19; TRBD2 aligns across 8 bases. Looked up from germline, CDR1 is LNHDA and CDR2 is SQIVND (reference sequence). The J segment lost 8 bases and the V segment lost 5 bases, leaving 10 bases of the junction unmatched. This CDR3 is 15 amino acids long. CDR3 residues: CASSSTSAIFGELFF. The CDR3 region has the DNA TGTGCCAGTAGTTCGACTAGCGCGATCTTTGGGGAGCTGTTTTTT.

The chain joins TRBV6-6 to TRBJ2-5; 11 positions match TRBD2. Looked up from germline, CDR1 is MNHNY and CDR2 is SVGAGI (reference sequence). CDR3 length equals 16 residues. J gave up 1 base and V 5 bases, and 6 bases lay outside the gene matches. The CDR3 DNA reads TGTGCCAGCAGTCGTCGACTAGCGGGGCTCCAAGAGACCCAGTACTTC. It yields the protein CASSRRLAGLQETQYF.

The genes are TRBV5-1 and TRBJ2-7; D remains unclear. This CDR3 has 13 amino acids. V lost 0 bases and J lost 4, with 8 bases in between. CDR1 and CDR2 (germline): SGHRS, YFSETQ. The CDR3 reads CASSLDGLYEQYF. The CDR3 coding sequence is TGCGCCAGCAGCTTGGACGGGTTATACGAGCAGTACTTC.

The rearrangement links TRBV29-1 to TRBJ1-2; D remains unclear. V lost 3 bases to trimming and J lost 1 base, with 9 bases between them. From germline, CDR1 is SQVTM and CDR2 ANQGSEA. This CDR3 has 13 amino acids. CDR3 coding DNA: TGCAGCGTTGACATCAGTCGTAACTATGGCTACACCTTC. It specifies CSVDISRNYGYTF.

The genes are TRBV10-3 and TRBJ1-4; D is possibly TRBD1 (6 bases). Trimming cost V 2 bases and J 8 bases, with 9 bases left between them. The CDR3 is 13 residues long. Germline CDR1 and CDR2: ENHRY and SYGVKD. The CDR3 nucleotides read TGTGCCATCAGTGAGGGACAGAGGGAAAAACTGTTTTTT. It encodes CAISEGQREKLFF.

This clone was counted a few times. The chain is built from TRBV4-1 and TRBJ2-7; 8 bases agree with TRBD1. The J segment lost 3 bases and the V segment lost 3 bases, leaving 10 bases of the junction unmatched. Germline V lookup: CDR1 MGHRA, CDR2 YSYEKL. There are 16 residues in the CDR3. The DNA of the CDR3 is TGCGCCAGCAGCCACCCCCTCAGAGGACAGGGCTACGAGCAGTACTTC. Translating it yields CASSHPLRGQGYEQYF.

The gene calls are TRBV9 and TRBJ1-1; D is unresolved. This CDR3 is built from 13 residues. From germline, CDR1 is SGDLS and CDR2 YYNGEE. The V gene lost 1 base and the J gene lost 0 bases, with 4 bases spanning the gap. Here the CDR3 reads CASSVLLNTEAFF. DNA of the CDR3: TGTGCCAGCAGCGTACTATTGAACACTGAAGCTTTCTTT.

The J gene is TRBJ2-7, the V gene TRBV10-3; D not certain. The CDR3 loop spans 15 amino acids. The V gene lost 3 bases and the J gene lost 3 bases, with 15 bases spanning the gap. From germline, CDR1 is ENHRY and CDR2 SYGVKD. This CDR3 reads CAISDPGSVHYEQYF. CDR3 coding DNA: TGTGCCATCAGTGATCCAGGATCCGTCCACTACGAGCAGTACTTC.

The genes are TRBV6-6 and TRBJ2-7, with a tentative D call TRBD1 (6 bases). Germline CDR1 and CDR2: MNHNY and SVGAGI (reference sequence). V gave up 6 bases and J gave up 0 bases, with 9 bases separating them. The CDR3 is 13 amino acids. In DNA form, the CDR3 reads TGTGCCAGCAGCCGACAGGACTCCTACGAGCAGTACTTC. This sequence encodes CASSRQDSYEQYF.

The V and J genes are TRBV6-1 and TRBJ2-7; D possibly corresponds to TRBD1 (6 bases). Germline CDR1 is MNHNS and CDR2 is SASEGT. The V and J ends lost 4 bases and 0 bases respectively, with 10 bases between them. CDR3 length: 14 amino acids. Written as DNA, the CDR3 is TGTGCCAGCAGTGTCCAGGGGTCCTCCTACGAGCAGTACTTC. Protein: CASSVQGSSYEQYF.

V gene TRBV11-2 combines with J gene TRBJ2-3; 9 bases match TRBD1. The CDR3 covers 14 residues. The V and J ends lost 5 bases and 5 bases, in that order; junction bases with no gene match: 5. Germline V gives CDR1 SGHAT, CDR2 FQNNGV. The CDR3 nucleotides read TGTGCCAGCAGCCGCCACAGGGGGCAAGATACGCAGTATTTT. This encodes CASSRHRGQDTQYF.

This clone has more than one count but fewer than ten. This chain joins TRBV27 and TRBJ2-7, with TRBD2 matching over 12 bases. This CDR3 contains 15 residues. Germline values: CDR1 MNHEY, CDR2 SMNVEV (reference sequence). V shed 6 bases and J 2 bases; nucleotides not matched to a gene: 5. The CDR3 here is CASRVTSGSTYEQYF. The CDR3 DNA reads TGTGCCAGCAGGGTGACTAGCGGGAGCACCTACGAGCAGTACTTC.

The chain uses TRBV23-1 and TRBJ2-3; 7 nucleotides match TRBD1. TRBV23-1 is recorded as an ORF, its role being uncertain. The CDR3 has 20 residues. J lost 1 base, V lost 0 bases, and 16 bases had no gene match. This chain's CDR3 is CASSQSPTADRTGRTDTQYF. For the CDR3, the DNA is TGCGCCAGCAGTCAATCCCCCACCGCGGACAGGACGGGACGCACAGATACGCAGTATTTT.

This clone showed up just a few times. J is TRBJ2-1 and V is TRBV6-1; 11 bases fit TRBD2. The length of the CDR3 is 13 residues. Per the germline V gene, CDR1 is MNHNS and CDR2 is SASEGT. Trimming removed 11 bases from V and 4 bases from J; junction bases left unmatched: 4. CDR3 protein: CACLAGGYNEQFF. Written as DNA, the CDR3 is TGTGCCTGTCTAGCGGGAGGATACAATGAGCAGTTCTTC.

The chain is built from TRBV29-1 and TRBJ1-1, with unresolved D. The ends were cut back, 5 bases at V and 5 bases at J, with 12 bases in the middle. CDR1 SQVTM and CDR2 ANQGSEA come from the germline V gene. This CDR3 contains 12 residues. The CDR3 sequence is CSVRVGRTEAFF. The CDR3, as DNA: TGCAGCGTTCGCGTGGGGAGGACTGAAGCTTTCTTT.

J is TRBJ2-7 and V is TRBV4-1, with unresolved D. V lost 0 bases and J 0 bases, leaving 6 bases between the germline ends. There are 14 residues in the CDR3. Germline V gives CDR1 MGHRA, CDR2 YSYEKL. The CDR3 nucleotides are TGCGCCAGCAGCCAAGATGACACCTCCTACGAGCAGTACTTC. The encoded protein is CASSQDDTSYEQYF.

The rearrangement joins TRBV7-6 to TRBJ2-1; 12 nucleotides match TRBD2. Trimming took 0 bases from V and 8 from J; bases not matched to a gene: 5. CDR1 SGHVS and CDR2 FNYEAQ come from the germline V gene. The CDR3 is 16 residues long. In nucleotides, the CDR3 is TGTGCCAGCAGCTTAGCAGGGCTAGCGGGAGGGGATGAGCAGTTCTTC. Protein: CASSLAGLAGGDEQFF.

This chain links TRBV25-1 with TRBJ2-1, with D perhaps matching TRBD2 (6 bases). The CDR3 loop spans 15 amino acids. Trimming left V 7 bases short and J 1 base short, with 14 bases between. Looked up from germline, CDR1 is MGHDK and CDR2 is SYGVNS. CDR3 residues: CASTSGGTSYNEQFF. In DNA, the CDR3 is TGTGCCAGCACTTCTGGGGGGACTTCCTACAATGAGCAGTTCTTC.

J is TRBJ2-3 and V is TRBV9; 10 positions agree with TRBD2. Germline loops: CDR1 SGDLS, CDR2 YYNGEE. This CDR3 has 15 residues. V gave up 3 bases and J gave up 3 bases; unmatched junction bases: 4. The CDR3 sequence: CASSELAGSTDTQYF. The CDR3 DNA is TGTGCCAGCAGCGAACTAGCGGGATCTACAGATACGCAGTATTTT.

V and J are TRBV29-1 and TRBJ1-5, with 7 bases identical to TRBD1. The junction had 12 bases not matched to a gene; V was cut back by 6 bases and J by 7 bases. The CDR3 runs 14 residues. The germline V gene encodes CDR1 SQVTM and CDR2 ANQGSEA. The CDR3 sequence: CSVWTGPLGQPQHF. The CDR3 DNA follows: TGCAGCGTCTGGACAGGCCCCCTCGGGCAGCCCCAGCATTTT. The variable domain in full, with the rest retrieved from reference TRBV29-1 and TRBJ1-5, is SAVISQKPSRDICQRGTSLTIQCQVDSQVTMMFWYRQQPGQSLTLIATANQGSEATYESGFVIDKFPISRPNLTFSTLTVSNMSPEDSSIYLCSVWTGPLGQPQHFGDGTRLSIL.

The chain is built from TRBV11-2 and TRBJ2-3; D remains ambiguous. This CDR3 has 12 residues. V was cut by 3 bases and J by 4 bases, with 5 bases left in between. Per the germline V gene, CDR1 is SGHAT and CDR2 is FQNNGV. The CDR3 loop is CASSFAADTQYF. DNA for the CDR3: TGTGCCAGCAGCTTCGCGGCAGATACGCAGTATTTT.